Following are 14 T cell receptor beta chains from one sample sequenced in a study of cytomegalovirus exposure and HLA in healthy donors. This PCR relied on a set of 60 Vbeta primers and 13 Jbeta primers. Measured with immunoSEQ multiplex PCR; TCRdb has only the in-frame clones, and not every one. The sample table includes tens of thousands of clones. Input material: PBMCs. The receptors come from a middle-aged man in good health and CMV-seronegative.

V and J are TRBV18 and TRBJ2-5; 9 bases are a match to TRBD1. The V segment lost 1 base and the J segment 4 bases; nucleotides outside the gene matches: 4. Germline CDR1 and CDR2: KGHSH and LQKENI. The CDR3 runs to 15 residues. In DNA, the CDR3 is TGTGCCAGCTCACCACAGGGACAGGGAGGAGAGACCCAGTACTTC. Translated: CASSPQGQGGETQYF.

The chain recombines TRBV7-2 with TRBJ2-1; 12 bases line up with TRBD2. Germline V gene data show CDR1 as SGHTA and CDR2 as FQGNSA. The V and J ends lost 1 base and 0 bases, in that order; junction bases with no gene match: 4. The CDR3 is 18 residues long. In DNA form, the CDR3 reads TGTGCCAGCAGCTTAGGCGGGACTAGCGGGCGCTCCTACAATGAGCAGTTCTTC. Protein product: CASSLGGTSGRSYNEQFF.

The gene calls are TRBV9 and TRBJ1-1; D possibly corresponds to TRBD1 (6 bases). Trimming stripped 4 bases from V and 10 bases from J, with 29 bases between. The length of the CDR3 is 17 residues. Germline lookup yields CDR1 SGDLS and CDR2 YYNGEE. CDR3 protein: CASSSQLRTDFAQGAFF. The CDR3 coding sequence is TGTGCCAGCAGCTCCCAGTTGCGGACAGACTTCGCCCAGGGAGCTTTCTTT.

The chain uses TRBV4-3 and TRBJ2-7; 7 bases map to TRBD1. The CDR3 runs 16 residues. Germline CDR1 reads LGHNA; CDR2 reads YSLEER. V was clipped by 0 bases and J by 4 bases; unmatched bases: 9. CDR3 protein: CASSQELSGGFYEQYF. In DNA, the CDR3 is TGCGCCAGCAGCCAAGAATTGTCAGGGGGATTTTACGAGCAGTACTTC.

The rearrangement uses TRBV6-1 and TRBJ2-1, with 8 bases aligning to TRBD2. V shed 2 bases, J shed 9 bases, and the junction held 6 bases outside the gene matches. Germline CDR1 reads MNHNS; CDR2 reads SASEGT. The CDR3 runs 14 residues. CDR3 DNA: TGTGCCAGCAGTGAAAAGGCCGGGAGGGGTGAGCAGTTCTTC. Its translation is CASSEKAGRGEQFF.

Its frequency marks this clone as medium-sized (0.01 to 0.1%). The chain is built from TRBV7-9 and TRBJ1-4; 8 nucleotides agree with TRBD1. V lost 4 bases to trimming and J lost 2 bases; unmatched junction nucleotides: 6. The CDR3 runs to 16 residues. The germline CDR1 and CDR2 sequences are SEHNR and FQNEAQ (reference sequence). DNA for the CDR3: TGTGCCAGCAGCTGGCAGGGGGCCGGTACTAATGAAAAACTGTTTTTT. It is translated as CASSWQGAGTNEKLFF. Based on the CDR3 plus reference TRBV7-9 and TRBJ1-4, the full variable domain is DTGVSQNPRHKITKRGQNVTFRCDPISEHNRLYWYRQTLGQGPEFLTYFQNEAQLEKSRLLSDRFSAERPKGSFSTLEIQRTEQGDSAMYLCASSWQGAGTNEKLFFGSGTQLSVL.

The chain joins TRBV5-8 to TRBJ2-7; D might be TRBD1 (6 bases). The CDR3 loop spans 13 amino acids. V dropped 2 bases and J dropped 5 bases, with 11 bases sitting between them. Germline V CDR1 and CDR2: SGHTS, YDEGEE. The CDR3 protein is CASSLGQMNEQYF. In nucleotides, the CDR3 is TGTGCCAGCAGCTTAGGACAGATGAACGAGCAGTACTTC.

The chain recombines TRBV30 with TRBJ2-7, with 10 bases lining up with TRBD2. CDR1 and CDR2 from the germline V gene are GTSNPN and SVGIG (reference sequence). The J segment lost 5 bases and the V segment lost 7 bases, leaving 2 bases of the junction unmatched. This CDR3 contains 11 residues. The CDR3 loop is CALAGGHEQYF. The CDR3 region has the DNA TGTGCCTTAGCGGGAGGCCACGAGCAGTACTTC.

V and J are TRBV6-6 and TRBJ2-7; perhaps TRBD2 as D (6 bases). Germline-derived CDR1 and CDR2 are MNHNY and SVGAGI (reference sequence). V was pared by 6 bases and J by 3 bases, with 15 bases between. This CDR3 is 14 amino acids long. The CDR3 DNA follows: TGTGCCAGCAGACCCGGGAGAGAGAGCTACGAGCAGTACTTC. This gives the protein CASRPGRESYEQYF.

This chain links TRBV9 with TRBJ2-2, with TRBD1 as a possible D gene (6 bases). Germline CDR1 SGDLS, CDR2 YYNGEE. The CDR3 length is 16 residues. Trimming cost V 2 bases and J 5 bases, with 16 bases left between them. CDR3 residues: CASSVGTPIATGELFF. In DNA form, the CDR3 reads TGTGCCAGCAGCGTCGGGACACCAATCGCAACCGGGGAGCTGTTTTTT.

On this clone: A read error may produce the germline difference seen at one junction end. The chain carries TRBV6-5 and TRBJ1-1; tentatively, D is TRBD1 (6 bases). The CDR3 is 14 residues long. The germline CDR1 and CDR2 sequences are MNHEY and SVGAGI. The CDR3: CASRMGQGQGAITF. The CDR3 region has the DNA TGTGCCAGCAGAATGGGGCAGGGACAAGGGGCTATCACCTTT.

This chain connects TRBV9 to TRBJ1-5; maybe TRBD1 (5 bases). The ends were cut back, 2 bases at V and 4 bases at J, with 13 bases in the middle. CDR3 length: 15 amino acids. Germline V CDR1 and CDR2: SGDLS, YYNGEE. In DNA form, the CDR3 reads TGTGCCAGCAGCGTTTCGGGGGTTAGTAATCAGCCCCAGCATTTT. Protein: CASSVSGVSNQPQHF.

The rearrangement links TRBV19 to TRBJ1-1; 7 bases are shared with TRBD1. The CDR3 is made up of 15 amino acids. V lost 5 bases, J lost 4 bases, and 10 bases stayed unmatched. CDR1 and CDR2 from the germline V gene are LNHDA and SQIVND (reference sequence). CDR3 nucleotide sequence: TGTGCCAGTAGTCCCCGACAGGGAAGATCCACTGAAGCTTTCTTT. Its protein product is CASSPRQGRSTEAFF.

J is TRBJ2-1 and V is TRBV5-1; D is ambiguous. The V gene's germline CDR1 is SGHRS and CDR2 YFSETQ. Trimming stripped 2 bases from V and 0 bases from J, with 3 bases between. The CDR3 length is 13 residues. This chain's CDR3 is CASSFNSYNEQFF. The CDR3, as DNA: TGCGCCAGCAGCTTTAACTCCTACAATGAGCAGTTCTTC. Full variable domain (outside the CDR3, taken from reference TRBV5-1 and TRBJ2-1): KAGVTQTPRYLIKTRGQQVTLSCSPISGHRSVSWYQQTPGQGLQFLFEYFSETQRNKGNFPGRFSGRQFSNSRSEMNVSTLELGDSALYLCASSFNSYNEQFFGPGTRLTVL.